The rows below give T cell receptor beta chains drawn from one sample of a study of neurological immune-mediated disorders. MiXCR, run by TCRdb on the 5' RACE reads, gives a single entry per CDR3 protein. This table has tens of thousands of distinct CDR3 sequences, less than 15% appearing once. The sample taken for sequencing was PBMCs. The receptors here all came from a woman aged 50 to 65 in good health. CDR3s include the opening cysteine and the closing phenylalanine or tryptophan. D genes are given only for firm matches. Clone size is not always given. Where it is, it says once, few, many or a class for expanded clones.

TRBV5-1	TRBJ2-4	-	many	CASSLGANLAKNIQYF	TGCGCCAGCAGCTTAGGGGCCAATTTAGCCAAAAACATTCAGTACTTC
TRBV5-1	TRBJ2-2	TRBD1	many	CASSQGALTTGELFF	TGCGCCAGCAGTCAGGGGGCGCTGACGACCGGGGAGCTGTTTTTT
TRBV11-1	TRBJ2-1	TRBD2	many	CASSLSGTINEQFF	TGTGCCAGCAGCTTGTCTGGGACTATCAATGAGCAGTTCTTC
TRBV11-2	TRBJ2-7	TRBD1	many	CASSSGTGVGEQYF	TGTGCCAGCAGCTCCGGGACAGGGGTCGGCGAGCAGTACTTC
TRBV20-1	TRBJ1-2	TRBD1	many	CSANTGGYGYTF	TGCAGTGCTAACACAGGGGGGTATGGCTACACCTTC
TRBV28	TRBJ2-7	-	many	CASSLIDLGHGEQYF	TGTGCCAGCAGTTTAATTGACCTAGGGCACGGCGAGCAGTACTTC
TRBV7-9	TRBJ1-3	-	many	CASSQTRQNRAGNTIYF	TGTGCCAGCAGCCAAACGCGACAGAACCGCGCTGGAAACACCATATATTTT
TRBV5-1	TRBJ2-1	TRBD2	many	CASSLVNSGSFVNEQFF	TGCGCCAGCAGCTTGGTTAATAGCGGGAGCTTTGTTAATGAGCAGTTCTTC
TRBV9	TRBJ2-7	-	-	CASSVGTSTYEQYF	TGTGCCAGCAGCGTAGGGACTTCAACCTACGAGCAGTACTTC
TRBV20-1	TRBJ1-1	-	many	CSANLRGGGNTEAFF	TGCAGTGCTAACCTCAGAGGTGGGGGGAACACTGAAGCTTTCTTT
TRBV5-1	TRBJ2-1	-	many	CASSLELANNEQFF	TGCGCCAGCAGCTTGGAGCTCGCCAACAATGAGCAGTTCTTC
TRBV7-9	TRBJ2-3	-	many	CASSSTIAADTQYF	TGTGCCAGCAGCTCGACTATAGCCGCAGATACGCAGTATTTT